Listed here is a single TCR beta chain. What it binds is not known. Uncontrolled infection, other autoimmune disease, pregnancy or lactation barred patients from enrollment. Diagnoses used clinical symptoms, serum thyroxine and TRAb, thyroid ultrasound and orbital computed tomography. PBMCs were obtained from 10 ml fresh peripheral blood. CDR3 length: 14 residues. Germline lookup yields CDR1 SGDLS and CDR2 YYNGEE. Germline trimming cut 2 bases from V and 4 bases from J; bases unmatched to any gene: 5. This entry comes from a study of T cells in Graves' hyperthyroidism and ophthalmopathy. Study outcomes and limitations: Peripheral blood also featured most of the thyroid clonotypes expanded above 0.001.

RNA transcripts provided the source from which TCR beta CDR3 regions were amplified. The TCR CDR3 first-round RT-PCR relied on the HTBI primer set. TCRdb re-derived calls from the multiplex PCR reads in MiXCR, one entry per CDR3 protein. Of approximately 300,000 distinct CDR3 sequences detected, around 15% appear once; the ten largest clones hold roughly 50%. This clonotype was obtained from an older woman with Graves' ophthalmopathy. Sequencing used blood. The J gene is TRBJ1-1, the V gene TRBV9; TRBD1 matches at 7 bases. Here the CDR3 DNA reads TGTGCCAGCAGCGTTTCAGGGGGACCCACTGAAGCTTTCTTT. Protein product: CASSVSGGPTEAFF.